The 31 T cell receptor beta chains below all came from one sample that was sequenced in a study of identifying expanded T cells in peripheral blood. Generated by immunoSEQ multiplex PCR, the TCRdb table keeps only in-frame clones and is missing some. The sample includes around 70,000 clones, roughly nine tenths of them seen just once. What was sequenced was blood. Every receptor here comes from a person aged 18-70 years in good health.

J is TRBJ2-1 and V is TRBV5-1; 9 nucleotides line up with TRBD2. The CDR3 consists of 16 residues. CDR1 is SGHRS, CDR2 YFSETQ, per germline. Trimming cost V 0 bases and J 5 bases; bases outside gene matches: 6. The CDR3 spells CASSLARASGDNEQFF. As DNA, the CDR3 is TGCGCCAGCAGCTTGGCCAGGGCTAGCGGGGACAATGAGCAGTTCTTC.

The chain carries TRBV6-5 and TRBJ2-1; D remains unclear. Trimming removed 0 bases from V and 4 bases from J, with 10 bases in between. The CDR3 consists of 15 residues. Germline loops: CDR1 MNHEY, CDR2 SVGAGI. The CDR3 region is CASSYSASAYNEQFF. As DNA, the CDR3 is TGTGCCAGCAGTTACTCTGCGAGCGCGTACAATGAGCAGTTCTTC.

J is TRBJ1-1 and V is TRBV2; perhaps TRBD1 as D (6 bases). The CDR3 sequence is 12 residues long. From germline, CDR1 is SNHLY and CDR2 FYNNEI. V was shortened by 6 bases and J by 11 bases, with 16 bases between the two germline ends. The CDR3 region is CASRETGWEAFF. As DNA, the CDR3 is TGTGCCAGCAGAGAAACAGGGTGGGAGGCTTTCTTT.

V gene TRBV29-1 combines with J gene TRBJ2-7; 10 nucleotides align to TRBD2. Per germline, CDR1 SQVTM and CDR2 ANQGSEA. Trimming at V came to 4 bases and at J to 3 bases, leaving 3 bases not matched to a gene. This CDR3 has 13 residues. CDR3 bases: TGCAGCGTTGCGCCTAGCGGGAGCTACGAGCAGTACTTC. Protein: CSVAPSGSYEQYF.

The DNA of the CDR3 is TGCGCCAGCAGTCAGACAGGGGCGCCAGGGGAGACCCAGTACTTC. Amino acid sequence: CASSQTGAPGETQYF. This chain joins TRBV5-1 and TRBJ2-5; 8 nucleotides agree with TRBD1. Germline values: CDR1 SGHRS, CDR2 YFSETQ. Trimming cost V 5 bases and J 5 bases; bases outside gene matches: 11. The CDR3 is 15 residues long.

This sequence joins TRBV13 and TRBJ1-1, with D perhaps matching TRBD1 (5 bases). CDR1 is PRHDT and CDR2 is FYEKMQ in the germline V gene (reference sequence). V gave up 5 bases and J gave up 3 bases, with 22 bases separating them. The CDR3 is 17 residues long. The CDR3 region is CASSDMKHRGFDTEAFF. CDR3 in DNA: TGTGCCAGCAGCGATATGAAACACCGGGGCTTCGACACTGAAGCTTTCTTT. The whole variable domain, remainder taken from reference TRBV13 and TRBJ1-1, is AAGVIQSPRHLIKEKRETATLKCYPIPRHDTVYWYQQGPGQDPQFLISFYEKMQSDKGSIPDRFSAQQFSDYHSELNMSSLELGDSALYFCASSDMKHRGFDTEAFFGQGTRLTVV.

The chain combines TRBV5-6 with TRBJ2-3; possibly TRBD2 for D (5 bases). Germline CDR1 SGHDT, CDR2 YYEEEE. V shed 3 bases and J shed 5 bases, with 22 bases lying between them. The CDR3 covers 17 residues. The CDR3 spells CASSSGKSFGAVDTQYF. In DNA form, the CDR3 reads TGTGCCAGCAGCTCCGGGAAAAGCTTTGGCGCTGTAGATACGCAGTATTTT.

This clone was seen a handful of times. The V and J genes are TRBV7-2 and TRBJ2-1; the match to TRBD2 covers 7 bases. Unmatched junction bases numbered 8, after V lost 5 bases and J lost 10 bases. Germline CDR1 reads SGHTA; CDR2 reads FQGNSA. CDR3 length equals 13 residues. The CDR3 DNA reads TGTGCCAGCAGCCCGTTACGGGGGGACGAGCAGTTCTTC. Translating gives CASSPLRGDEQFF.

CDR3 DNA: TGTGCCAGCAGTTACTCGGGGAGGGCCGCGAACACTGAAGCTTTCTTT. Its translation: CASSYSGRAANTEAFF. The chain combines TRBV6-6 with TRBJ1-1; unclear D gene. Germline CDR1 is MNHNY and CDR2 is SVGAGI (reference sequence). V lost 0 bases and J lost 1, with 12 bases in between. This CDR3 contains 16 residues.

This clone appeared a single time. CDR3 loop: CASSLAGAGANEQYF. DNA of the CDR3: TGTGCCAGCAGCTTAGCTGGCGCGGGGGCTAACGAGCAGTACTTC. The chain has TRBV11-2 and TRBJ2-7; TRBD2 might be the D (7 bases). This CDR3 has 15 residues. In germline, CDR1 is SGHAT, CDR2 FQNNGV. The germline V and J ends were trimmed by 1 base and 5 bases, with 15 bases remaining between them.

The rearrangement uses TRBV14 and TRBJ2-1, with D perhaps matching TRBD2 (6 bases). Trimming stripped 3 bases from V and 4 bases from J, with 7 bases between. Germline CDR1 and CDR2: SGHDN and FVKESK. The CDR3 has 13 residues. The CDR3 region is CASSQAGYNEQFF. CDR3 nucleotide sequence: TGTGCCAGCAGCCAGGCGGGGTACAATGAGCAGTTCTTC.

This sequence joins TRBV9 and TRBJ2-7; 9 bases fit TRBD1. Germline values: CDR1 SGDLS, CDR2 YYNGEE. The V segment lost 3 bases and the J segment 6 bases; nucleotides outside the gene matches: 4. The CDR3 runs 13 residues. CDR3 region: CASSGRTGVEQYF. The DNA for the CDR3 is TGTGCCAGCAGCGGCAGGACAGGGGTCGAGCAGTACTTC.

The chain has TRBV4-1 and TRBJ2-1; 9 bases line up with TRBD2. Losses at the gene ends were 4 bases for V and 8 bases for J; bases not matched to a gene: 12. The CDR3 length is 16 residues. Per germline, CDR1 MGHRA and CDR2 YSYEKL. The DNA for the CDR3 is TGCGCCAGCAGCCCCCGGGAGGCTAGCGGGAACTATGAGCAGTTCTTC. Its protein is CASSPREASGNYEQFF.

The chain recombines TRBV11-2 with TRBJ2-7; D unresolved. Between the trimmed V and J ends, which lost 0 bases and 6 bases, there was a span of 6 bases. CDR3 length: 12 amino acids. Germline V gives CDR1 SGHAT, CDR2 FQNNGV. The CDR3 DNA is TGTGCCAGCAGCTTAGATCTCAGCGAGCAGTACTTC. Amino acid sequence: CASSLDLSEQYF.

This sequence joins TRBV5-4 and TRBJ2-1, with 14 bases lining up with TRBD2. The V and J ends lost 4 bases and 8 bases, in that order; junction bases with no gene match: 8. CDR1 is SGHNT and CDR2 is YYREEE in the germline V gene (reference sequence). This CDR3 comprises 16 residues. The CDR3: CASSTRLAGGGDEQFF. Here the CDR3 DNA reads TGTGCCAGCAGCACCCGACTAGCGGGAGGGGGGGATGAGCAGTTCTTC.

J is TRBJ1-1 and V is TRBV15; 10 positions agree with TRBD1. From germline, CDR1 is LNHNV and CDR2 YYDKDF (reference sequence). With 5 bases clipped from V and 1 base from J, the junction kept 13 bases outside the gene matches. This CDR3 contains 18 residues. CDR3 region: CATSSKDRGSLQNTEAFF. The CDR3 region has the DNA TGTGCCACCAGCTCAAAGGACAGGGGGTCCCTACAGAACACTGAAGCTTTCTTT.

This clone was seen only a few times. The rearrangement uses TRBV27 and TRBJ1-6; D is undetermined. The CDR3 is made up of 15 amino acids. In germline, CDR1 is MNHEY, CDR2 SMNVEV (reference sequence). V lost 0 bases, J lost 4 bases, and 7 bases lay in between. CDR3 bases: TGTGCCAGCAGTTTATCGTCAGGTTATAATTCACCCCTCCACTTT. This gives the protein CASSLSSGYNSPLHF.

This chain joins TRBV7-2 and TRBJ2-1, with D hard to call. Germline V gene sequence: CDR1 SGHTA, CDR2 FQGNSA. The CDR3 loop spans 14 amino acids. V was cut by 3 bases and J by 4 bases, with 10 bases left in between. The CDR3 is CASSLDGLYNEQFF. CDR3 sequence (DNA): TGTGCCAGCAGCTTGGACGGGTTGTACAATGAGCAGTTCTTC.

The chain combines TRBV18 with TRBJ1-2; D gene unclear. CDR1 is KGHSH, CDR2 LQKENI, per germline. The CDR3 is made up of 15 amino acids. Trimming left V 3 bases short and J 2 bases short, with 13 bases between. The CDR3 DNA is TGTGCCAGCTCACCGGACCAGGCGGGAAACTATGGCTACACCTTC. Amino acid sequence: CASSPDQAGNYGYTF.

This chain connects TRBV14 to TRBJ2-1; TRBD2 agrees at 7 bases. CDR3 size: 15 residues. The V and J ends lost 7 bases and 1 base, in that order; junction bases with no gene match: 7. Germline lookup yields CDR1 SGHDN and CDR2 FVKESK. The CDR3: CASKGMGGSYNEQFF. As DNA, the CDR3 is TGTGCCAGCAAGGGGATGGGGGGGTCCTACAATGAGCAGTTCTTC.

V usage is TRBV6-5 and J usage is TRBJ2-3; possibly TRBD2 for D (6 bases). Germline CDR1 reads MNHEY; CDR2 reads SVGAGI. The length of the CDR3 is 13 residues. V was shortened by 8 bases and J by 4 bases, with 13 bases between the two germline ends. The chain's CDR3 is CASAFREPDTQYF. CDR3 DNA: TGTGCCAGCGCGTTCCGGGAGCCAGATACGCAGTATTTT.

The chain joins TRBV5-1 to TRBJ1-1; 7 bases are a match to TRBD1. The germline gives CDR1 SGHRS, CDR2 YFSETQ. The CDR3 covers 15 residues. V trimming: 0 bases; J trimming: 2 bases; junction bases outside the gene matches: 4. The CDR3 loop reads CASSLAGQPNTEAFF. CDR3 coding DNA: TGCGCCAGCAGCTTGGCGGGACAGCCAAACACTGAAGCTTTCTTT.

The chain combines TRBV18 with TRBJ1-2; tentatively, D is TRBD1 (6 bases). The V gene lost 4 bases and the J gene lost 0 bases, with 12 bases spanning the gap. Germline values: CDR1 KGHSH, CDR2 LQKENI. CDR3 size: 15 residues. CDR3: CASSQQGHTNYGYTF. CDR3 DNA: TGTGCCAGCTCACAACAGGGCCATACTAACTATGGCTACACCTTC.

J is TRBJ2-5 and V is TRBV12-5; D is unresolved. This CDR3 comprises 13 residues. CDR1 and CDR2 (germline): LGHNT, FRNRAP. Trimming took 4 bases from V and 5 from J, leaving 11 bases between them. In nucleotides, the CDR3 is TGTGCTAGTGGTTCGACCCTTGATGAGACCCAGTACTTC. Translation gives CASGSTLDETQYF.

The chain joins TRBV6-1 to TRBJ2-7; 11 bases line up with TRBD1. Trimming at V came to 6 bases and at J to 3 bases, leaving 4 bases not matched to a gene. This CDR3 comprises 14 residues. Per germline, CDR1 MNHNS and CDR2 SASEGT. The CDR3 sequence is CASRRGTGGYEQYF. The CDR3 DNA is TGTGCCAGCAGAAGAGGGACAGGGGGCTACGAGCAGTACTTC.

This chain uses TRBV7-2 with TRBJ2-7, with unresolved D. V was pared by 5 bases and J by 6 bases, with 11 bases between. The CDR3 runs to 12 residues. Germline V gene sequence: CDR1 SGHTA, CDR2 FQGNSA. CDR3 DNA: TGTGCCAGCAGCCCCACGTTGAGCGAGCAGTACTTC. Residues: CASSPTLSEQYF.

This sequence joins TRBV2 and TRBJ2-7; possible D gene TRBD1, 6 bases. The ends were cut back, 5 bases at V and 5 bases at J, with 19 bases in the middle. The CDR3 runs 15 residues. In germline, CDR1 is SNHLY, CDR2 FYNNEI. The CDR3 region is CASSSSQGVRHEQYF. CDR3 nucleotides: TGTGCCAGCAGTTCATCACAGGGAGTCCGGCACGAGCAGTACTTC.

This clone was seen once. The CDR3 coding sequence is TGCGCCAGCAGCCAACGAATCCAAGGGGGCTTAGGTGAAAAACTGTTTTTT. It specifies CASSQRIQGGLGEKLFF. This rearrangement joins TRBV4-1 to TRBJ1-4; 7 positions agree with TRBD1. The CDR3 has 17 amino acids. The junction had 13 bases not matched to a gene; V was cut back by 2 bases and J by 7 bases. CDR1 and CDR2 (germline): MGHRA, YSYEKL.

CDR3 loop: CAISDQQGATDEQYF. CDR3 sequence (DNA): TGTGCCATCAGTGACCAACAGGGGGCCACCGACGAGCAGTACTTC. The V call is TRBV10-3, the J call TRBJ2-7, with 9 bases matching TRBD1. The germline V gene has CDR1 ENHRY and CDR2 SYGVKD. This CDR3 has 15 residues. Trimming took 3 bases from V and 5 from J; bases not matched to a gene: 8.

The chain combines TRBV5-6 with TRBJ1-5, with D possibly being TRBD1 (5 bases). The CDR3 covers 15 residues. Germline V CDR1 and CDR2: SGHDT, YYEEEE. Between the trimmed V and J ends, which lost 0 bases and 4 bases, there was a span of 11 bases. Written as DNA, the CDR3 is TGTGCCAGCAGCTTGGCCAGGGTTGGTAATCAGCCCCAGCATTTT. It codes for CASSLARVGNQPQHF.

This chain uses TRBV10-1 with TRBJ2-3, with 7 bases identical to TRBD2. The V and J ends lost 3 bases and 4 bases, in that order; junction bases with no gene match: 7. This CDR3 spans 15 amino acids. The germline gives CDR1 WNHNN, CDR2 SYGVQD (reference sequence). CDR3 sequence: CASSDRGGRSDTQYF. The CDR3 DNA is TGCGCCAGCAGTGATCGGGGAGGGCGATCAGATACGCAGTATTTT.